This record concerns one TCR beta chain sequence. This sample is part of a study of blood T cell repertoires in COVID-19. The wider study: Some COVID-19 samples were acute and others convalescent; all came from the United States, Italy and Spain. Sample material is recorded as cDNA or gDNA derived from T cells, B-cell-depleted T cells, or PBMCs.

Germline CDR1 is SGHAT and CDR2 is FQNNGV. Trimming took 7 bases from V and 7 from J, leaving 10 bases between them. This CDR3 contains 11 residues. In the authors' methods: By means of reference gene primer amplification, nucleated cell counts were estimated. Sequencing was performed with immunoSEQ multiplex PCR; in TCRdb, only in-frame clones are kept and a portion is missing. The V and J calls and the clone size are those of that table, but D and trimming were determined from the DNA. The repertoire holds about 240,000 clones, around 90% seen once, with more than 6% in the top ten. The sequence came from a man aged 55 to 70 who had recovered from COVID-19. The chain combines TRBV11-2 with TRBJ1-1, with D unclear. Sequenced material: peripheral blood. CDR3 region: CASTPGGEAFF. The CDR3 DNA follows: TGTGCCAGCACCCCGGGAGGTGAAGCTTTCTTT.